These 9 T cell receptor beta chains originate from one sample sequenced in a study of tumor-infiltrating lymphocytes in oesophageal squamous cell carcinoma. TCRdb reprocessed the PCR reads with MiXCR, giving one entry per CDR3 protein. The data contain over 10,000 distinct CDR3 sequences, roughly half of them seen just once; the ten biggest clones take up about 12%. The sample consisted of blood. The receptor set was obtained from a female donor with esophageal squamous cell carcinoma.

The gene calls are TRBV12-3 or TRBV12-4 and TRBJ2-1; D is unresolved. The ends were cut back, 1 base at V and 1 base at J, with 8 bases in the middle. This CDR3 region has 15 residues. The CDR3: CASSLGLTSYNEQFF. As DNA, the CDR3 is TGTGCCAGCAGTTTAGGTCTTACTTCCTACAATGAGCAGTTCTTC.

The rearrangement joins TRBV7-9 to TRBJ2-5; possible D gene TRBD1, 6 bases. Germline CDR1 reads SEHNR; CDR2 reads FQNEAQ (reference sequence). This CDR3 region has 15 residues. V was pared by 5 bases and J by 6 bases, with 19 bases between. The DNA of the CDR3 is TGTGCCAGCAGCCCAGACCAGGGGCAGGGGCAGACCCAGTACTTC. It yields the protein CASSPDQGQGQTQYF.

The genes are TRBV19 and TRBJ2-7; D not resolved. The CDR3 loop spans 14 amino acids. Germline lookup yields CDR1 LNHDA and CDR2 SQIVND (reference sequence). Trimming shortened V by 7 bases and J by 0 bases, and 13 bases separated the two germline ends. The CDR3 nucleotides are TGTGCCAGTAATCCCGGCGTCTACTCCTACGAGCAGTACTTC. This gives the protein CASNPGVYSYEQYF.

This chain uses TRBV7-6 with TRBJ2-3; D perhaps matches TRBD1 (5 bases). Trimming left V 0 bases short and J 2 bases short, with 12 bases between. Per the germline V gene, CDR1 is SGHVS and CDR2 is FNYEAQ. The CDR3 is 16 residues long. The CDR3 nucleotides read TGTGCCAGCAGCTTAGCGATGACAGTCCACACAGATACGCAGTATTTT. Its translation: CASSLAMTVHTDTQYF.

This clonotype appeared once. A read error may account for a junction end that differs from germline. The J gene is TRBJ2-4, the V gene TRBV7-7, with D maybe TRBD1 (6 bases). This CDR3 is 14 amino acids long. Germline CDR1 and CDR2: SSHAT and FNYEAQ (reference sequence). CDR3 sequence (DNA): TGTGCCAGCAGCTCCGGGACAAGTAATTCACCCCTCCACTTC. Its protein product is CASSSGTSNSPLHF. The complete variable domain, with remaining parts taken from reference TRBV7-7 and TRBJ2-4, reads GAGVSQSPRYKVTKRGQDVTLRCDPISSHATLYWYQQALGQGPEFLTYFNYEAQPDKSGLPSDRFSAERPEGSISTLTIQRTEQRDSAMYRCASSSGTSNSPLHFGAGTRLSVL.

The V gene is TRBV14, the J gene TRBJ2-1; TRBD2 matches 7 bases. The J call is uncertain, as TRBJ2-7 better fits the DNA end. Germline V gene lookup returns CDR1 SGHDN and CDR2 FVKESK. This CDR3 comprises 13 residues. The CDR3 region has the DNA TGTGCCAGCATGGCTAGCGGATACAATGAGCAGTACTTC. Residues: CASMASGYNEQYF.

This clonotype was observed at least ten times. Given a much more abundant clone one base away, this may be a read error. This chain links TRBV28 with TRBJ2-7; 12 bases map to TRBD2. Germline trimming cut 5 bases from V and 7 bases from J; bases unmatched to any gene: 15. This CDR3 region has 17 residues. Germline CDR1 MDHEN, CDR2 SYDVKM. CDR3 DNA sequence: TGTGCCAGCAGTACCCTAGCGGGAGGGCCGGGCTACAATGAGCAGTACTTC. Residues: CASSTLAGGPGYNEQYF.

The V gene is TRBV7-2, the J gene TRBJ2-5, with TRBD2 matching 9 bases. The J call is uncertain, as TRBJ2-1 better fits the DNA end. The CDR3 contains 15 residues. Germline loops: CDR1 SGHTA, CDR2 FQGNSA. The CDR3 here is CASSLVAGDYNEQFF. DNA of the CDR3: TGTGCCAGCAGCTTAGTAGCGGGAGATTATAATGAGCAGTTCTTC.

This clonotype is termed medium-sized. V and J are TRBV25-1 and TRBJ2-2; the D call may be TRBD1 or TRBD2 (5 bases each). Trimming removed 8 bases at V and 6 bases at J, with 10 bases between. CDR3 length equals 12 residues. Germline V CDR1 and CDR2: MGHDK, SYGVNS. CDR3 amino acids: CASWDAAGELFF. For the CDR3, the DNA is TGTGCCAGCTGGGACGCGGCCGGGGAGCTGTTTTTT. Full variable domain (rest looked up from reference TRBV25-1 and TRBJ2-2): EADIYQTPRYLVIGTGKKITLECSQTMGHDKMYWYQQDPGMELHLIHYSYGVNSTEKGDLSSESTVSRIRTEHFPLTLESARPSHTSQYLCASWDAAGELFFGEGSRLTVL.